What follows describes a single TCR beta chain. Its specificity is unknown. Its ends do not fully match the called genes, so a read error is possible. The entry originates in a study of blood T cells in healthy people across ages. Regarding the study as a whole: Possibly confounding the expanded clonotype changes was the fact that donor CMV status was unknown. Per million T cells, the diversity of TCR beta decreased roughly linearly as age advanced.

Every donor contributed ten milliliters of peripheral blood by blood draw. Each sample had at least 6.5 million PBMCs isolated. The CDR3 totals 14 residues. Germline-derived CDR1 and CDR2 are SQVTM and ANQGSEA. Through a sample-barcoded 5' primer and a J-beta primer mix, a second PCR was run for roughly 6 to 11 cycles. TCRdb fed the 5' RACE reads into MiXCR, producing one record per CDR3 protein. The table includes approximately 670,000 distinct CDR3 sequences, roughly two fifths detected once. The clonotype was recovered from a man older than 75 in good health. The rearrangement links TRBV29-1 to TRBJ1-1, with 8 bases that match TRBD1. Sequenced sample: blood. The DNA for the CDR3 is TGCAGCGCCCAGGGACAGGCGAAGAACACTGACGCTTTCTTT. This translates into CSAQGQAKNTDAFF.